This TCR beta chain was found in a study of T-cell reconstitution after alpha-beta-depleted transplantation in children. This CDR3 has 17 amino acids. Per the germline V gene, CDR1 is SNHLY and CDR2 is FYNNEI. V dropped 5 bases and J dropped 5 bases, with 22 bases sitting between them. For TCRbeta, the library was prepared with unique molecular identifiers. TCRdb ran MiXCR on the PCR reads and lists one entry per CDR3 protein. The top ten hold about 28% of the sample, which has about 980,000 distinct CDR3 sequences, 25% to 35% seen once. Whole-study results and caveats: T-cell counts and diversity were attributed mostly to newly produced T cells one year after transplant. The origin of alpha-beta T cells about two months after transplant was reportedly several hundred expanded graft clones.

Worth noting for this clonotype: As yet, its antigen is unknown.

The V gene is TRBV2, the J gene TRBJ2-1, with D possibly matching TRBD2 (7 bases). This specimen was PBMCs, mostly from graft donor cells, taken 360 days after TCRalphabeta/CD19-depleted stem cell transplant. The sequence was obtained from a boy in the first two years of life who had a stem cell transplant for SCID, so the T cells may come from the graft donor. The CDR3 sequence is CASSRGASWYFDNEQFF. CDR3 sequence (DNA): TGTGCCAGCAGTCGGGGGGCGAGTTGGTATTTCGACAATGAGCAGTTCTTC.